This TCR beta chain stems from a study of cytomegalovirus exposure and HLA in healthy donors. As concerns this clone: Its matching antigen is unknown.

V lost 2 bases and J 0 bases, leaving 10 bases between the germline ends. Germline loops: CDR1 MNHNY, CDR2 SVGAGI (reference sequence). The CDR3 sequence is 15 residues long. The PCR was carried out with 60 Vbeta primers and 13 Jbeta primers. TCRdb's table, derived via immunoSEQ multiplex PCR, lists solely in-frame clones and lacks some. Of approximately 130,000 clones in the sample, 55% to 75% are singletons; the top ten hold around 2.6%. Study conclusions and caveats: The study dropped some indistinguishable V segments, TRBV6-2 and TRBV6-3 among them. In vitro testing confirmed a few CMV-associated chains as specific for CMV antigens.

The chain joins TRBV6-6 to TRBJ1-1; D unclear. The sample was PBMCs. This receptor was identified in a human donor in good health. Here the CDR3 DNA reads TGTGCCAGCAGTTACGGCCGCAACCTGAACACTGAAGCTTTCTTT. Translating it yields CASSYGRNLNTEAFF.